These 7 T cell receptor beta chains were all obtained from the same sample, sequenced in a study of metastatic and nonmetastatic thyroid tumors. All patients reached thyroid surgery having received no treatment beforehand. TCRdb reassembled clones from the PCR reads with MiXCR. The sample consists of under 30,000 clones, 3.5% to 5% of them appearing once. Input material: blood. All receptors derive from a female donor with papillary thyroid cancer or a benign thyroid nodule (not recorded which). Some clones in this sample may be carry-over from other donors' samples.

CDR3 in amino acids: CASSEWQGGEETQYF. CDR3 sequence (DNA): TGTGCCAGCAGTGAATGGCAGGGGGGGGAGGAGACCCAGTACTTC. The V call is TRBV6-1, the J call TRBJ2-5; D is possibly TRBD1 or TRBD2 (7 bases each). This CDR3 has 15 amino acids. From germline, CDR1 is MNHNS and CDR2 SASEGT. V lost 2 bases, J lost 5 bases, and 15 bases lay in between.

The gene calls are TRBV5-1 and TRBJ2-1, with TRBD2 matching 8 bases. Trimming cost V 3 bases and J 0 bases; bases outside gene matches: 2. The germline V gene has CDR1 SGHRS and CDR2 YFSETQ. This CDR3 has 15 amino acids. The CDR3 here is CASSSGLASYNEQFF. CDR3 coding DNA: TGCGCCAGCAGCTCCGGACTAGCCTCCTACAATGAGCAGTTCTTC.

At least ten counts were recorded for this clone. The gene calls are TRBV24-1 and TRBJ2-5; D possibly uses TRBD1 or TRBD2 (6 bases each). The germline CDR1 and CDR2 sequences are KGHDR and SFDVKD. CDR3 length equals 12 residues. The germline V and J ends were trimmed by 9 bases and 3 bases, with 10 bases remaining between them. The CDR3 coding sequence is TGTGCCACCCAGAGGGGGGAAGAGACCCAGTACTTC. Its translation is CATQRGEETQYF.

J is TRBJ1-6 and V is TRBV6-1; D not certain. The CDR3 is 15 residues long. The ends were cut back, 5 bases at V and 11 bases at J, with 19 bases in the middle. Germline CDR1 MNHNS, CDR2 SASEGT. CDR3 nucleotide sequence: TGTGCCAGCAGTCGGACGGTGCCAAGTCGGACACCCCTCCACTTT. It yields the protein CASSRTVPSRTPLHF.

This clone was counted many times. This chain uses TRBV27 with TRBJ1-3, with D perhaps matching TRBD1 (6 bases). Germline assignment: CDR1 MNHEY and CDR2 SMNVEV (reference sequence). The CDR3 consists of 21 residues. Trimming removed 3 bases at V and 0 bases at J, with 27 bases between. The CDR3 sequence: CASSLKDRTVVSPSSGNTIYF. The CDR3 coding sequence is TGTGCCAGCAGTTTGAAGGATCGGACAGTGGTTTCCCCATCCTCTGGAAACACCATATATTTT.

This clone has more than one count but fewer than ten. The junction departs from germline at one end; a sequencing error may be responsible. J is TRBJ2-3 and V is TRBV6-1; D might be TRBD1 (5 bases). The CDR3 contains 17 residues. Germline-derived CDR1 and CDR2 are MNHNS and SASEGT. CDR3 DNA: TGTGCCAGCAGGCCTCTTTCACAGTGGATTAAGACAGATACGCAGTATTTC. Translation gives CASRPLSQWIKTDTQYF.

The V and J genes are TRBV6-2 or TRBV6-3 and TRBJ2-7, with D uncertain. Germline V gene sequence: CDR1 MNHEY, CDR2 SVGEGT. This CDR3 spans 11 amino acids. The V gene lost 6 bases and the J gene lost 4 bases, with 7 bases spanning the gap. CDR3 DNA sequence: TGTGCCAGCAGCCGCGCGTACGAGCAGTACTTC. Amino acid sequence: CASSRAYEQYF.